Shown below are 29 T cell receptor beta chains from a single sample sequenced in a study of blood T cell repertoires in COVID-19. Assay used: immunoSEQ multiplex PCR; TCRdb lists only in-frame clones, some missing. The sample lists around 140,000 clones; 86% were seen once. Sequenced sample: peripheral blood. Receptors were obtained from a woman between 65 and 79 years old with COVID-19, enrolled during active disease.

The chain combines TRBV29-1 with TRBJ1-2; D may be TRBD1 (6 bases). Germline V CDR1 and CDR2: SQVTM, ANQGSEA. The V and J ends lost 2 bases and 6 bases respectively, with 16 bases between them. The CDR3 totals 14 residues. CDR3 coding DNA: TGCAGCGTTGAACTGGCAGGGGCCCGTCATGGCTACACCTTC. It specifies CSVELAGARHGYTF.

This chain links TRBV20-1 with TRBJ2-5; no clear D gene. This CDR3 has 10 amino acids. Germline CDR1 reads DFQATT; CDR2 reads SNEGSKA (reference sequence). V was cut by 5 bases and J by 2 bases, with 3 bases left in between. CDR3 sequence (DNA): TGCAGTGCTTATCAAGAGACCCAGTACTTC. This gives the protein CSAYQETQYF.

The genes are TRBV19 and TRBJ1-4; D is unclear. Germline V gene data show CDR1 as LNHDA and CDR2 as SQIVND (reference sequence). V gave up 3 bases and J gave up 8 bases, with 13 bases separating them. CDR3 length equals 14 residues. CDR3 DNA: TGTGCCAGTAGTATGTATGGGAGAGAAGAAAAACTGTTTTTT. This codes for CASSMYGREEKLFF. Looking up the rest from reference TRBV19 and TRBJ1-4 gives the full variable domain: DGGITQSPKYLFRKEGQNVTLSCEQNLNHDAMYWYRQDPGQGLRLIYYSQIVNDFQKGDIAEGYSVSREKKESFPLTVTSAQKNPTAFYLCASSMYGREEKLFFGSGTQLSVL.

This clone was seen only once. V is TRBV6-4 and J is TRBJ1-2; TRBD1 is a possible D gene (6 bases). The CDR3 is made up of 14 amino acids. The germline V gene encodes CDR1 MRHNA and CDR2 SNTAGT. V was trimmed by 3 bases and J by 4 bases, leaving 12 bases between them. As DNA, the CDR3 is TGTGCCAGCAGTGAACAGGGAGGGGGCTATGGCTACACCTTC. This codes for CASSEQGGGYGYTF.

This clone was seen just once. The CDR3 DNA reads TGTGCCAGCAGCTTAGAGACAGTACACGGCTACACCTTC. Protein sequence: CASSLETVHGYTF. The chain recombines TRBV7-2 with TRBJ1-2; tentative D call: TRBD1 (5 bases). Trimming took off 1 base at V and 8 bases at J, with 11 bases between the two ends. This CDR3 is 13 amino acids long. Germline V gene data show CDR1 as SGHTA and CDR2 as FQGNSA. The whole variable domain, remainder taken from reference TRBV7-2 and TRBJ1-2, is GAGVSQSPSNKVTEKGKDVELRCDPISGHTALYWYRQSLGQGLEFLIYFQGNSAPDKSGLPSDRFSAERTGGSVSTLTIQRTQQEDSAVYLCASSLETVHGYTFGSGTRLTVV.

The rearrangement joins TRBV6-5 to TRBJ2-7; D may be TRBD1 (6 bases). CDR3 size: 14 residues. V was clipped by 9 bases and J by 0 bases, with 15 bases between them. CDR1 MNHEY and CDR2 SVGAGI come from the germline V gene. DNA for the CDR3: TGTGCCAGTCAGGGGCTTACTACCTCCTACGAGCAGTACTTC. Amino acid sequence: CASQGLTTSYEQYF.

J is TRBJ1-5 and V is TRBV19; 12 nucleotides line up with TRBD1. The CDR3 is 19 residues long. J was trimmed by 1 base and V by 3 bases; bases with no gene match: 10. Germline CDR1 LNHDA, CDR2 SQIVND (reference sequence). This CDR3 reads CASSMMGQGAIRSNQPQHF. In nucleotides, the CDR3 is TGTGCCAGTAGTATGATGGGACAGGGGGCAATTAGGAGCAATCAGCCCCAGCATTTT.

The chain carries TRBV2 and TRBJ2-1; 8 bases map to TRBD2. CDR3 size: 13 residues. Unmatched junction bases numbered 5, after V lost 6 bases and J lost 7 bases. Germline CDR1 and CDR2: SNHLY and FYNNEI. The CDR3 reads CASRPGLVNEQFF. For the CDR3, the DNA is TGTGCCAGCAGGCCGGGACTAGTTAATGAGCAGTTCTTC. Full variable domain (remainder filled in from reference TRBV2 and TRBJ2-1): EPEVTQTPSHQVTQMGQEVILRCVPISNHLYFYWYRQILGQKVEFLVSFYNNEISEKSEIFDDQFSVERPDGSNFTLKIRSTKLEDSAMYFCASRPGLVNEQFFGPGTRLTVL.

The V gene is TRBV7-3, the J gene TRBJ1-3; 9 nucleotides agree with TRBD1. CDR1 and CDR2 (germline): SGHTA, FQGTGA. V was pared by 5 bases and J by 2 bases, with 1 base of the junction left unmatched. The CDR3 spans 14 residues. The CDR3 DNA reads as TGTGCCAGCAGCCGGACAGGGGCTGGAAACACCATATATTTT. Translation gives CASSRTGAGNTIYF. The whole variable domain, remainder taken from reference TRBV7-3 and TRBJ1-3, is GAGVSQTPSNKVTEKGKYVELRCDPISGHTALYWYRQSLGQGPEFLIYFQGTGAADDSGLPNDRFFAVRPEGSVSTLKIQRTERGDSAVYLCASSRTGAGNTIYFGEGSWLTVV.

A single count supports this clone. The chain carries TRBV6-1 and TRBJ1-2; the D gene is possibly TRBD1 (5 bases). Germline assignment: CDR1 MNHNS and CDR2 SASEGT. The CDR3 spans 13 residues. V was cut by 3 bases and J by 3 bases, with 8 bases left in between. The CDR3 spells CASSDGRDYGYTF. CDR3 DNA sequence: TGTGCCAGCAGTGACGGCAGGGACTATGGCTACACCTTC.

The gene calls are TRBV30 and TRBJ1-6; 7 bases agree with TRBD1. V gave up 4 bases and J gave up 9 bases; unmatched junction bases: 6. The V gene's germline CDR1 is GTSNPN and CDR2 SVGIG (reference sequence). The CDR3 consists of 13 residues. The DNA for the CDR3 is TGTGCCTGGACCACAGGGGCGAGTTCACCCCTCCACTTT. It codes for CAWTTGASSPLHF.

The chain joins TRBV6-4 to TRBJ2-1; 9 bases agree with TRBD2. Germline CDR1 MRHNA, CDR2 SNTAGT. The CDR3 is 17 residues long. Trimming cost V 5 bases and J 3 bases; bases outside gene matches: 11. As DNA, the CDR3 is TGTGCCAGCAGTCCAATCGGACAGCGGGGGGTCTACAATGAGCAGTTCTTC. Protein sequence: CASSPIGQRGVYNEQFF.

The genes are TRBV30 and TRBJ1-1; D ambiguous. The CDR3 contains 15 residues. Per the germline V gene, CDR1 is GTSNPN and CDR2 is SVGIG (reference sequence). Trimming shortened V by 5 bases and J by 4 bases, and 20 bases separated the two germline ends. The CDR3 loop is CAWASLGRGTTEAFF. The CDR3 DNA follows: TGTGCCTGGGCATCACTCGGACGGGGAACCACTGAAGCTTTCTTT.

The CDR3 DNA follows: TGCGCCAGCATCCCAAAGACAGGTAGGCACTATGGCTACACCTTC. Its protein product is CASIPKTGRHYGYTF. The chain has TRBV23-1 and TRBJ1-2; D is perhaps TRBD1 (6 bases). TRBV23-1 is assigned to the ORF class and has an uncertain function. V was shortened by 7 bases and J by 3 bases, with 18 bases between the two germline ends. The CDR3 covers 15 residues.

The CDR3 region is CATSRDGAGGIGSQPQHF. Here the CDR3 DNA reads TGTGCCACCAGCAGAGATGGGGCAGGGGGGATTGGAAGTCAGCCCCAGCATTTT. The V call is TRBV15, the J call TRBJ1-5; 7 positions agree with TRBD1. V lost 0 bases to trimming and J lost 6 bases; unmatched junction nucleotides: 14. Germline V gene lookup returns CDR1 LNHNV and CDR2 YYDKDF (reference sequence). This CDR3 contains 18 residues.

This clone has just one count. The rearrangement uses TRBV6-1 and TRBJ1-2; TRBD1 matches at 8 bases. Germline lookup yields CDR1 MNHNS and CDR2 SASEGT. With 6 bases clipped from V and 5 bases from J, the junction kept 11 bases outside the gene matches. The CDR3 spans 15 residues. Written as DNA, the CDR3 is TGTGCCAGCAGCTCGAGGGGACAGGCCACATATGGCTACACCTTC. It codes for CASSSRGQATYGYTF.

This clone has more than one count but fewer than ten. The chain combines TRBV28 with TRBJ2-7, with a weak D call TRBD1 (6 bases). The germline V and J ends were trimmed by 5 bases and 5 bases, with 13 bases remaining between them. This CDR3 region has 13 residues. Germline CDR1 MDHEN, CDR2 SYDVKM. CDR3 sequence (DNA): TGTGCCAGCAGTCCACCTCAGGGGCACGAGCAGTACTTC. Protein product: CASSPPQGHEQYF.

The chain links TRBV7-7 to TRBJ1-6; D is ambiguous. V lost 1 base to trimming and J lost 5 bases, with 6 bases between them. CDR3 length: 14 residues. Germline loops: CDR1 SSHAT, CDR2 FNYEAQ (reference sequence). The CDR3 reads CASSLDGDNSPLHF. CDR3 DNA: TGTGCCAGCAGCTTAGACGGGGATAATTCACCCCTCCACTTT.

The V and J genes are TRBV28 and TRBJ1-1, with D possibly being TRBD1 (6 bases). Germline loops: CDR1 MDHEN, CDR2 SYDVKM. The CDR3 runs to 15 residues. Trimming removed 5 bases at V and 2 bases at J, with 15 bases between. CDR3 protein: CASSGTRKENTEAFF. The CDR3 DNA reads TGTGCCAGCAGTGGGACACGGAAGGAAAACACTGAAGCTTTCTTT.

This rearrangement joins TRBV5-4 to TRBJ1-2; no clear D. The CDR3 has 12 residues. The V gene's germline CDR1 is SGHNT and CDR2 YYREEE (reference sequence). Deletions cut 3 bases from V and 6 bases from J, with 9 bases between. For the CDR3, the DNA is TGTGCCAGCAGCTCCGGACTTGATGGCTACACCTTC. Protein sequence: CASSSGLDGYTF.

V gene TRBV3-1 (or the pseudogene TRBV3-2) combines with J gene TRBJ1-4, with a tentative D call TRBD1 (6 bases). The germline V and J ends were trimmed by 4 bases and 3 bases, with 12 bases remaining between them. The CDR3 spans 15 residues. Germline CDR1 and CDR2: LGHDT and YNNKEL (reference sequence). The CDR3 DNA is TGTGCCAGCAGCCCATGGGACATTTCTAATGAAAAACTGTTTTTT. Amino acid sequence: CASSPWDISNEKLFF.

The rearrangement links TRBV28 to TRBJ2-7, with D tentatively TRBD1 (5 bases). The CDR3 spans 13 residues. The germline gives CDR1 MDHEN, CDR2 SYDVKM. V lost 4 bases, J lost 3 bases, and 10 bases lay in between. CDR3 coding DNA: TGTGCCAGCAGTTCAACAGGAAACTACGAGCAGTACTTC. Encoded protein: CASSSTGNYEQYF.

V gene TRBV2 combines with J gene TRBJ2-7; maybe TRBD1 (6 bases). In germline, CDR1 is SNHLY, CDR2 FYNNEI. V lost 3 bases to trimming and J lost 2 bases, with 11 bases between them. This CDR3 spans 14 amino acids. CDR3 bases: TGTGCCAGCAGTGAGCTGACAGGAGCCTACGAGCAGTACTTC. It yields the protein CASSELTGAYEQYF.

V is TRBV27 and J is TRBJ1-2, with 10 bases identical to TRBD1. The V gene end was trimmed by 9 bases and the J gene end by 8 bases; junction bases not matched to a gene: 9. CDR1 is MNHEY, CDR2 SMNVEV, per germline (reference sequence). The CDR3 consists of 13 residues. The CDR3 sequence is CASRTGGRGGYTF. In DNA, the CDR3 is TGTGCCAGTAGGACAGGGGGGCGAGGAGGCTACACCTTC.

V gene TRBV19 combines with J gene TRBJ1-2; TRBD1 matches 8 bases. Germline V gene sequence: CDR1 LNHDA, CDR2 SQIVND (reference sequence). The CDR3 spans 19 residues. V trimming: 6 bases; J trimming: 5 bases; junction bases outside the gene matches: 23. CDR3 DNA: TGTGCCAGTAGCCCTCAATTGGGACAGGACGAATCAGGCCGTTATGGCTACACCTTC. This translates into CASSPQLGQDESGRYGYTF. The complete variable domain, with remaining parts taken from reference TRBV19 and TRBJ1-2, reads DGGITQSPKYLFRKEGQNVTLSCEQNLNHDAMYWYRQDPGQGLRLIYYSQIVNDFQKGDIAEGYSVSREKKESFPLTVTSAQKNPTAFYLCASSPQLGQDESGRYGYTFGSGTRLTVV.

This rearrangement joins TRBV5-1 to TRBJ1-2, with 8 nucleotides matching TRBD1. Germline V gene lookup returns CDR1 SGHRS and CDR2 YFSETQ. CDR3 length equals 12 residues. V gave up 4 bases and J gave up 13 bases; unmatched junction bases: 9. The CDR3 sequence: CASSADSTGVTF. DNA for the CDR3: TGCGCCAGCAGCGCCGACTCGACAGGGGTCACCTTC.

The chain is built from TRBV7-2 and TRBJ2-5; 7 nucleotides align to TRBD1. The V and J ends lost 5 bases and 9 bases, in that order; junction bases with no gene match: 9. There are 13 residues in the CDR3. CDR1 is SGHTA, CDR2 FQGNSA, per germline. As DNA, the CDR3 is TGTGCCAGCAGCCCAAGAGGGGGCACTCCCCAGTACTTC. Its protein is CASSPRGGTPQYF.

V is TRBV29-1 and J is TRBJ1-1; TRBD1 might be the D (5 bases). The CDR3 covers 14 residues. Trimming cost V 7 bases and J 0 bases, with 15 bases left between them. Germline CDR1 is SQVTM and CDR2 is ANQGSEA. CDR3 nucleotides: TGCAGCGCATACTCTGGACAAATGAACACTGAAGCTTTCTTT. Protein: CSAYSGQMNTEAFF.

The chain has TRBV2 and TRBJ1-2, with TRBD1 identical over 12 bases. V lost 3 bases, J lost 5 bases, and 7 bases stayed unmatched. The CDR3 consists of 16 residues. Per germline, CDR1 SNHLY and CDR2 FYNNEI. CDR3 in amino acids: CASSDPGQGALYGYTF. CDR3 sequence (DNA): TGTGCCAGCAGTGACCCGGGACAGGGGGCTCTTTATGGCTACACCTTC. The full variable domain, completed using reference TRBV2 and TRBJ1-2, is EPEVTQTPSHQVTQMGQEVILRCVPISNHLYFYWYRQILGQKVEFLVSFYNNEISEKSEIFDDQFSVERPDGSNFTLKIRSTKLEDSAMYFCASSDPGQGALYGYTFGSGTRLTVV.